The rows below give T cell receptor beta chains drawn from one sample of a study of cytomegalovirus exposure and HLA in healthy donors. Libraries were prepared by immunoSEQ multiplex PCR; TCRdb keeps only in-frame clonotypes and omits some of them. The sample records roughly 200,000 clones, around 81% being singletons. What was sequenced was PBMCs. The receptors were gathered from a woman under 30 in good health and CMV-seropositive. The CDR3 runs from the conserved cysteine through the conserved F or W. The order of the fields is J gene, V gene, CDR3 protein.

J: TRBJ1-6; V: TRBV28; CDR3: CASSPGQAGNSPLHF
J: TRBJ2-2; V: TRBV9; CDR3: CASSVVLDTGELFF
J: TRBJ2-7; V: TRBV4-2; CDR3: CASSPTGALAATYEQYF
J: TRBJ1-1; V: TRBV9; CDR3: CASRAGERTEAFF
J: TRBJ2-3; V: TRBV7-2; CDR3: CASSLGTSGTDTQYF
J: TRBJ2-7; V: TRBV7-2; CDR3: CASSSSPLRDRGNYEQYF
J: TRBJ1-4; V: TRBV9; CDR3: CASSPELGEKLFF
J: TRBJ2-1; V: TRBV9; CDR3: CASSLQGRGNEQFF
J: TRBJ1-5; V: TRBV7-2; CDR3: CASSPGGAASLNQPQHF
J: TRBJ2-7; V: TRBV4-2; CDR3: CASSHSLRGYEQYF
J: TRBJ2-6; V: TRBV7-2; CDR3: CANSSQGVSGANVLTF
J: TRBJ1-6; V: TRBV19; CDR3: CASSIPQGNSPLHF
J: TRBJ2-7; V: TRBV6-5; CDR3: CASSQDSREQYF
J: TRBJ1-3; V: TRBV14; CDR3: CASSQEDRGWSSGNTIYF
J: TRBJ2-1; V: TRBV6-5; CDR3: CASSYFGRGVKNEQFF
J: TRBJ2-7; V: TRBV11-1; CDR3: CASSRSPPYEQYF
J: TRBJ1-5; V: TRBV7-9; CDR3: CASSLVIAGLNQPQHF
J: TRBJ1-2; V: TRBV9; CDR3: CASSESRSTQTEHYGYTF
J: TRBJ2-6; V: TRBV27; CDR3: CASRTGSGLTF
J: TRBJ2-7; V: TRBV27; CDR3: CASSLLGGEQYF
J: TRBJ1-2; V: TRBV6-6; CDR3: CASSYYGVGGYTF
J: TRBJ1-5; V: TRBV4-1; CDR3: CASSHESLRNQPQHF
J: TRBJ1-5; V: TRBV6-1; CDR3: CASRTTGGGQPQHF